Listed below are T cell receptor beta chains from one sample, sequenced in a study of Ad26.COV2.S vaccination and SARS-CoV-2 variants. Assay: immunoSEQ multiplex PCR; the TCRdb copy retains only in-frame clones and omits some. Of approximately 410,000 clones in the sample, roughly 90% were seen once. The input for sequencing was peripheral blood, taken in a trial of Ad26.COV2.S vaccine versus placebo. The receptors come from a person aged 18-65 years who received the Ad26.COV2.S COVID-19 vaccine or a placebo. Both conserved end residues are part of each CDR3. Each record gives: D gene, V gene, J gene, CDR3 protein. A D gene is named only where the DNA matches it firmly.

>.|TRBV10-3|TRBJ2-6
CAISPSTGANVLTF
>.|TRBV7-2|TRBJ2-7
CASSLKNEQYF
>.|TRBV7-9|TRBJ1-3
CASSDSSYLSGNTIYF
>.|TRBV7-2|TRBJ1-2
CASSLERKGGYTF
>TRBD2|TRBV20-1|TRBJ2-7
CSASPGLAGLHEQYF
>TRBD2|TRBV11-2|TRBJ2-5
CASSLDPMGLAGGPGKTQYF
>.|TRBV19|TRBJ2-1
CASSIGGADYNEQFF
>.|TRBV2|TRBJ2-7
CASRTVNEQYF
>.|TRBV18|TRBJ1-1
CASSINRGRGTEAFF
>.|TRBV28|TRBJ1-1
CASRQATAQWAFF
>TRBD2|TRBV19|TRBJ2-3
CASSTRGLGLGSDTQYF
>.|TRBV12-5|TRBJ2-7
CASGLVLTGSDIPYEQYF
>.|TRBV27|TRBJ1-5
CASSLGSNQPQHF
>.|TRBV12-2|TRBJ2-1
CASRFSVGQSSYNEQFF
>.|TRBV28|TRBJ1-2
CASTRGEDYGYTF
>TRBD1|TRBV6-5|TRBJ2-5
CASSYSDRGSETQYF